Sequencing of this TCR beta chain was carried out in a study of blood T cell repertoires in COVID-19. CDR3 length: 16 amino acids. Germline-derived CDR1 and CDR2 are LGHNT and FRNRAP. Trimming took off 1 base at V and 0 bases at J, with 10 bases between the two ends. The method was immunoSEQ multiplex PCR; TCRdb's version includes in-frame clones alone and lacks a portion of them. This sample has about 150,000 clones, with 85% found just once. This clone was recorded a few times. The chain has TRBV12-5 and TRBJ1-5, with D possibly matching TRBD1 (6 bases). Sample: peripheral blood. This TCR was sampled from an older woman with COVID-19, enrolled during active disease. Here the CDR3 reads CASGLAQGYSNQPQHF. The CDR3 coding sequence is TGTGCTAGTGGTTTGGCACAGGGCTATAGCAATCAGCCCCAGCATTTT.